The present TCR beta chain was sequenced within a study of vaccination and CD4 T cells after COVID-19. Overall study context: SARS-CoV-2 had been detected by nasal swab PCR in convalescent patients; nine were mild, one severe. Every culture used as a control got a CEFX pool, an HIV-1 Nef pool, or no peptide.

A word on this clonotype: Its antigen is not identified.

Once obtained from cultured CD4+ T cells, the DNA was sequenced using the Oncomine TCR Beta short-read assay. TCRdb independently ran MiXCR on the PCR reads; one entry per CDR3 protein. The table has 9,000 to 13,000 distinct CDR3 sequences, around 23% seen once. Germline CDR1 KGHSH, CDR2 LQKENI. This CDR3 is 14 amino acids long. Losses at the gene ends were 5 bases for V and 0 bases for J; bases not matched to a gene: 3. Specified treatment: approximately 9-day PBMC culture with coronavirus spike peptide pools or control peptides (ViraFEST assay). Positive PCR results dated from March to December 2020, before the US Alpha, Beta and Delta variants. Half of the medium was exchanged for fresh IL-2 medium, first on day 3 and then on day 7.

Sequencing used CD4+ T cells from blood, cultured in vitro, obtained after SARS-CoV-2 vaccination. The J gene is TRBJ2-7, the V gene TRBV18; 8 nucleotides agree with TRBD1. The TCR sequence derives from a human donor who had recovered from COVID-19. This CDR3 is CASSKTGDSYEQYF. The CDR3 DNA reads as TGTGCCAGCTCAAAGACAGGGGACTCCTACGAGCAGTACTTC.